What follows are 18 T cell receptor beta chains derived from one specimen sequenced in a study of T cell responses to AZD1222 COVID-19 vaccine. Repertoires were generated with immunoSEQ multiplex PCR, while TCRdb's copy carries only in-frame clones and drops some. The repertoire holds roughly 150,000 clones, around 90% seen once, with approximately 4.4% in the top ten. This specimen was peripheral blood, taken on day 0 of AZD1222 vaccination. These TCRs come from an adult in good health.

The CDR3 loop reads CAISESGGPRSDEQFF. The CDR3 DNA is TGTGCCATCAGTGAGTCAGGGGGCCCTAGGAGCGATGAGCAGTTCTTC. V gene TRBV10-3 combines with J gene TRBJ2-1, with 7 bases lining up with TRBD1. This CDR3 has 16 amino acids. With V trimmed by 0 bases and J by 8 bases, 10 bases remained unmatched. Looked up from germline, CDR1 is ENHRY and CDR2 is SYGVKD.

The rearrangement joins TRBV7-2 to TRBJ2-3; no clear D. Germline CDR1 SGHTA, CDR2 FQGNSA. This CDR3 is built from 12 residues. The germline V and J ends were trimmed by 2 bases and 3 bases, with 3 bases remaining between them. CDR3 in DNA: TGTGCCAGCAGCTTATGGACAGATACGCAGTATTTT. Residues: CASSLWTDTQYF.

This clone came up once. V usage is TRBV7-2 and J usage is TRBJ2-5; D not resolved. Trimming stripped 1 base from V and 0 bases from J, with 12 bases between. Germline CDR1 is SGHTA and CDR2 is FQGNSA. This CDR3 has 16 residues. The chain's CDR3 is CASSLGPGHDQETQYF. In DNA, the CDR3 is TGTGCCAGCAGCTTAGGCCCGGGCCATGACCAAGAGACCCAGTACTTC.

The chain carries TRBV29-1 and TRBJ2-6; TRBD1 is a possible D gene (6 bases). The CDR3 sequence is 13 residues long. The V end lost 6 bases, the J end lost 0 bases, and 6 bases lay between the germline ends. Per the germline V gene, CDR1 is SQVTM and CDR2 is ANQGSEA. This CDR3 reads CSVGASGANVLTF. The CDR3 DNA reads TGCAGCGTGGGGGCCTCTGGGGCCAACGTCCTGACTTTC.

Notes on this clone: The germline gene is not matched at one end of the junction; a read error may be the cause. The chain has TRBV7-7 and TRBJ2-3, with D maybe TRBD1 (5 bases). In germline, CDR1 is SSHAT, CDR2 FNYEAQ (reference sequence). The CDR3 loop spans 13 amino acids. Written as DNA, the CDR3 is TGTGCTAGCAGCTCAGACAGCCGAGATACGCAGTATTTT. Amino acid sequence: CASSSDSRDTQYF.

CDR3 DNA sequence: TGTGCCAGCAGTGAAGCGCTTACTAGCGGGTTTCTAGAGACCCAGTACTTC. Residues: CASSEALTSGFLETQYF. The rearrangement joins TRBV2 to TRBJ2-5; 9 nucleotides agree with TRBD2. Trimming cost V 0 bases and J 4 bases; bases outside gene matches: 9. The germline gives CDR1 SNHLY, CDR2 FYNNEI. This CDR3 contains 17 residues. The entire variable domain, with the rest obtained from reference TRBV2 and TRBJ2-5, is as follows: EPEVTQTPSHQVTQMGQEVILRCVPISNHLYFYWYRQILGQKVEFLVSFYNNEISEKSEIFDDQFSVERPDGSNFTLKIRSTKLEDSAMYFCASSEALTSGFLETQYFGPGTRLLVL.

This clone has just one count. V and J are TRBV28 and TRBJ2-7; tentatively, D is TRBD1 or TRBD2 (5 bases each). Trimming left V 5 bases short and J 5 bases short, with 16 bases between. CDR1 MDHEN and CDR2 SYDVKM come from the germline V gene. CDR3 length: 14 residues. The CDR3 nucleotides are TGTGCCAGCAGTCTGAGGGGTGTTTGGAACGAGCAGTACTTC. Translated, it gives CASSLRGVWNEQYF.

The chain couples TRBV4-3 to TRBJ2-7, with TRBD2 matching 12 bases. Germline loops: CDR1 LGHNA, CDR2 YSLEER. Losses at the gene ends were 3 bases for V and 6 bases for J; bases not matched to a gene: 6. There are 15 residues in the CDR3. The CDR3: CASSQSRLAGAEQYF. The CDR3 nucleotides read TGCGCCAGCAGCCAGTCCCGACTAGCGGGAGCCGAGCAGTACTTC.

The CDR3 nucleotides are TGTGCCAGCTCAGAGGGACAGAGAGGGACTGAAGCTTTCTTT. Amino acid sequence: CASSEGQRGTEAFF. The chain links TRBV18 to TRBJ1-1; 7 bases match TRBD1. From germline, CDR1 is KGHSH and CDR2 LQKENI. The trim removed 5 bases at V and 5 bases at J, leaving 8 bases unmatched. The CDR3 length is 14 residues.

The V call is TRBV5-4, the J call TRBJ2-2; 10 bases are a match to TRBD2. The length of the CDR3 is 15 residues. The trim removed 1 base at V and 6 bases at J, leaving 3 bases unmatched. The germline V gene has CDR1 SGHNT and CDR2 YYREEE (reference sequence). CDR3 nucleotide sequence: TGTGCCAGCAGCTTGCCAGCGGGAGGGGCCGGGGAGCTGTTTTTT. Amino acids: CASSLPAGGAGELFF.

This clone is a singleton in its sample. This sequence joins TRBV7-3 and TRBJ2-4, with TRBD2 identical over 10 bases. The germline V gene encodes CDR1 SGHTA and CDR2 FQGTGA. The CDR3 sequence is 18 residues long. Trimming at V came to 5 bases and at J to 0 bases, leaving 10 bases not matched to a gene. The CDR3, as DNA: TGTGCCAGCAGCCCCGCGTTGAGCGGGAGGGGAGCCAAAAACATTCAGTACTTC. Translating gives CASSPALSGRGAKNIQYF.

The chain combines TRBV5-4 with TRBJ2-5; D is undetermined. This CDR3 is built from 13 residues. The V gene's germline CDR1 is SGHNT and CDR2 YYREEE (reference sequence). The V end lost 1 base, the J end lost 0 bases, and 4 bases lay between the germline ends. The CDR3 sequence is CASSLPNQETQYF. The CDR3 DNA sequence: TGTGCCAGCAGCTTGCCTAACCAAGAGACCCAGTACTTC.

The J gene is TRBJ1-1, the V gene TRBV7-2; perhaps TRBD1 as D (6 bases). Trimming shortened V by 5 bases and J by 8 bases, and 24 bases separated the two germline ends. Germline lookup yields CDR1 SGHTA and CDR2 FQGNSA. The CDR3 has 16 residues. This CDR3 reads CASSQGPGVSGAEAFF. The CDR3 DNA is TGTGCCAGCAGCCAGGGCCCAGGGGTATCGGGGGCGGAAGCTTTCTTT.

The chain combines TRBV3-1 (or the pseudogene TRBV3-2) with TRBJ2-7; D gene unclear. The CDR3 consists of 13 residues. The germline CDR1 and CDR2 sequences are LGHDT and YNNKEL (reference sequence). Deletions cut 2 bases from V and 4 bases from J, with 9 bases between. CDR3 residues: CASSQNGLYEQYF. The CDR3 coding sequence is TGTGCCAGCAGCCAAAACGGATTATACGAGCAGTACTTC.

The chain is built from TRBV7-2 and TRBJ2-3, with a tentative D call TRBD1 (5 bases). The CDR3 has 15 residues. Trimming stripped 5 bases from V and 0 bases from J, with 12 bases between. The germline V gene has CDR1 SGHTA and CDR2 FQGNSA. The CDR3 protein is CASSPPGSSTDTQYF. The CDR3 region has the DNA TGTGCCAGCAGCCCCCCAGGGTCTAGCACAGATACGCAGTATTTT. Full variable domain (missing parts from reference TRBV7-2 and TRBJ2-3): GAGVSQSPSNKVTEKGKDVELRCDPISGHTALYWYRQSLGQGLEFLIYFQGNSAPDKSGLPSDRFSAERTGGSVSTLTIQRTQQEDSAVYLCASSPPGSSTDTQYFGPGTRLTVL.

The chain recombines TRBV5-1 with TRBJ2-7, with 10 bases identical to TRBD1. V dropped 0 bases and J dropped 5; count of bases not matched to a gene: 5. This CDR3 is 15 amino acids long. Germline V CDR1 and CDR2: SGHRS, YFSETQ. The CDR3 DNA reads as TGCGCCAGCAGCTTGGAAGGGACAGGGGCCGACGAGCAGTACTTC. Amino acids: CASSLEGTGADEQYF.

The CDR3 bases are TGTGCCAGCAGCCCCTCCTCACTTGGTTCCTACGAGCAGTACTTC. This encodes CASSPSSLGSYEQYF. This chain uses TRBV6-2 or TRBV6-3 with TRBJ2-7; no firm D call. V dropped 6 bases and J dropped 1 base, with 16 bases sitting between them. Germline V gene lookup returns CDR1 MNHEY and CDR2 SVGEGT. The CDR3 covers 15 residues.

J is TRBJ2-1 and V is TRBV11-3, with 9 bases identical to TRBD2. J was trimmed by 6 bases and V by 5 bases; bases with no gene match: 2. The CDR3 is 13 residues long. The germline V gene encodes CDR1 SGHNT and CDR2 YENEEA. The CDR3 DNA is TGTGCCAGCAGCGGGACTAGCCCCAATGAGCAGTTCTTC. Translated, it gives CASSGTSPNEQFF.